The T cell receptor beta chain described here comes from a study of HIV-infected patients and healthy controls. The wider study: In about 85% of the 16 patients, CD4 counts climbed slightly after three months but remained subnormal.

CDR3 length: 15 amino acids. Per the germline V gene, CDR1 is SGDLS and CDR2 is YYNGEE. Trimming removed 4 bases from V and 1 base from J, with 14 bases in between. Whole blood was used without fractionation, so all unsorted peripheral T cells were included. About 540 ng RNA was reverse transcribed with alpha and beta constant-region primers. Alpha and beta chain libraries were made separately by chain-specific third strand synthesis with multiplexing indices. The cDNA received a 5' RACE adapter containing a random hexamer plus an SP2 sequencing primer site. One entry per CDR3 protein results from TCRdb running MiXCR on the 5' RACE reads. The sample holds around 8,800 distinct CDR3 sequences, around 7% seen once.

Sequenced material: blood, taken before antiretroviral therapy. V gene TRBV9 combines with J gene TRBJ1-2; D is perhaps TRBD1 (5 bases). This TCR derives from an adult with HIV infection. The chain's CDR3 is CASSLLDSLNYGYTF. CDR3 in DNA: TGTGCCAGCAGCCTCCTCGACAGCCTTAACTATGGCTACACCTTC.